This T cell receptor beta chain was retrieved from a study of cytomegalovirus exposure and HLA in healthy donors (TCRdb year 2017). About the investigation overall: An earlier analysis of several hundred of the donors reported 250 to 300 Gb of sequence data and some 120 million unique TCR beta sequences from 150 million to 200 million T cells. In an earlier analysis of more than 550 of the donors, high-throughput TCR beta sequencing was used to judge whether each TCR beta V gene segment behaved as functional or pseudogenic. In a later analysis, previously published TCR beta repertoires from roughly 710 donors were re-analyzed and high-resolution HLA genotyping was added so that TCR occurrence patterns could be studied. The number of donors typed differed by locus, with roughly 629-640 for A, B, C, DRB1 and DQB1, more than 500 for DQA1, 606 for DPA1, and 400 to 490 for DPB1. An early release covering over 500 HLA-typed donors comprised approximately 290 gigabases of sequencing data and around 80 million unique TCR sequences. Of the 300 to 500 genotyped donors, 81% were placed in the genetic ancestry cluster associated with self-reported Caucasian donors. The T cell repertoires of under 750 subjects were profiled by immunosequencing and related to cytomegalovirus serostatus. The later analysis used no new phenotypic data to find candidate immune exposures, relying instead on TCR beta sequences and their occurrence across donors. Besides the first cohort of approximately 670 subjects, a separate validation cohort made up of around 120 different subjects was used. About five DR-DQ haplotypes were handled as single units for association and clustering because linkage in the cohort was strong. A later genetic analysis took genome-wide SNP genotypes for about 65% of the 666 donors and used that subset as a discovery cohort. High-throughput TCR immunosequencing, statistical association of individual TCRs with disease status, and machine learning were combined to predict cytomegalovirus infection status. Among over 350 genotyped donors of the cohort, an average of around 240,000 unique TCR beta nucleotide sequences were sequenced per donor, approximately 20% of them non-productive. Donor age, sex, ethnicity and CMV serostatus were compiled together with the repertoire data. Every repertoire in the discovery cohort had been generated on one and the same sequencing platform. HLA typing covered class I and class II loci at four-digit resolution. The aim of the study was to test whether cataloging public T cell receptors could identify signatures of past pathogen exposure.

Beyond this particular receptor, the publication reports: Broadly in line with IMGT annotations, most TCR beta V segments showed up in productive rearrangements about 90% or about 30% of the time in an earlier analysis of 450 to 750 of the donors. Some IMGT-functional V segments, including TRBV6-2 and TRBV6-3, could not be distinguished by the 87-base-pair reads and were therefore excluded. HLA typing was unavailable for some donors at each locus, so association tests used only the typed subset. While some public TCRs were present in many individuals, most TCR sequences turned up only very rarely across donors. In vitro tests confirmed that a few of the cytomegalovirus-associated TCR beta chains recognize cytomegalovirus antigens. In a later genetic analysis, a missense DCLRE1C variant was associated with V-gene and J-gene trimming of TCR beta chains, and the association was replicated in an independent cohort. Some 16 rarely observed V segments, including chromosome 9 orphons, were excluded from the earlier analysis of several hundred of the donors because counts were too low. In a later analysis, HLA-associated TCR beta chains were found to be more clonally expanded and to have lower generation probabilities than equally common non-associated chains. Only TCR beta chains were sequenced in this cohort, and the absence of alpha or paired-chain data limited detectable features. The classifier was reported to diagnose cytomegalovirus status with high specificity and sensitivity in both the original cohort and the validation cohort. The study listed 150 to 200 TCR beta chains as associated with cytomegalovirus. A further reported finding was that TCR beta sequences accurately predicted the HLA-A and HLA-B alleles for most subjects in the first cohort. Presence/absence analyses assumed roughly uniform sequencing depth across donors, an assumption that may not hold. A later analysis found that most CMV-associated TCR beta chains appeared HLA-restricted, with HLA associations seemingly driven largely by CMV exposure. The sequencing pipeline was judged likely to have produced a cluster of highly shared sequence variants as a technical artifact. It was suggested by the authors that the approach could potentially be generalized to other disease states and immunological phenotypes. At a false discovery rate of 0.05, a later analysis linked 15,000 to 20,000 TCR beta sequences to specific HLA alleles. Linkage disequilibrium might explain the correlated functional status among segregating V segments, but an unknown experimental factor could not be excluded. In a later analysis, the rate of TCR association differed among HLA loci, with DRB1 alleles having the most associated TCRs and HLA-C alleles having the fewest. Immune exposure information for the cohort was limited to CMV serostatus. When HLA alleles, especially DR and DQ, strongly co-occurred, TCR associations were difficult to assign to individual alleles. A later genetic analysis reported fewer N-insertions in productive TCRs among donors in an Asian-associated ancestry cluster than the roughly 700-donor mean. Several of the top co-occurrence clusters appeared to be linked to parvovirus B19, influenza, CMV and Epstein-Barr virus, according to a later analysis.

The cohort was made up of about 670 healthy bone marrow donors. At the time of sampling, every cohort member was nominally healthy, though immune exposures that went unrecorded were likely present. The donor was CMV seropositive and was included in the group of 300 or so seropositive cohort members. A peripheral blood sample was collected from each donor, and TCR beta sequencing was performed on peripheral blood mononuclear cells. The Qiagen DNeasy Blood Extraction Kit was used to extract genomic DNA from the blood cell samples. This clone was recorded a few times. Its specific antigen is unknown. Base-call qualities are not available, and no considerably larger clone is one nucleotide away. For CDR1 and CDR2, the germline V gene lists MDHEN and SYDVKM. Its CDR3 holds 16 amino acids, cysteine through phenylalanine. Left in the record is the CDR3 DNA by itself, 48 bases read in frame from the first base. Here V drops 4 bases and J drops 0 bases, and the junction holds 6 bases not matched to any gene.

Libraries were prepared through the immunoSEQ multiplex PCR assay. For the multiplex PCR, a mixture combining 60 forward primers for TCR Vbeta segments and 13 reverse primers for TCR Jbeta segments was used. The CDR3 region of rearranged TCR beta genes was amplified from genomic DNA by a multiplex PCR assay. The amplified TCR beta libraries were sequenced on the Illumina HiSeq System as 87-base-pair reads. The study's own analysis went as follows. Across the roughly 640 repertoires, a later analysis counted 80 million or so unique TCR beta chains, approximately 10 million of which were shared by at least two donors. Raw reads were error-corrected and collapsed into unique sequences by a nearest-neighbor algorithm in which closely related sequences were merged to remove PCR and sequencing errors. V, D and J gene segments were assigned by aligning CDR3 sequences to IMGT reference sequences. For a sequence to be retained, at least a six-nucleotide match to both a V gene segment and a J gene segment was required. Rearrangements were called productive when the CDR3 lacked stop codons and stayed in frame with V and J; all others were non-productive. Following IMGT convention, CDR3 was defined as the stretch from the second conserved V-encoded cysteine up to the conserved J-encoded phenylalanine. The earlier analysis of a few hundred of the donors excluded any sequence lacking an unambiguous match to a single V gene segment. An earlier analysis of a few hundred of the donors classified V segments as functional when productive rearrangements were above 56.7% and as segregating when the standard deviation between donors was above 5%. A statistical classification framework was developed to diagnose cytomegalovirus status using the catalog of TCR beta chain sequences. A later analysis assigned V and J genes by comparing TCR nucleotide sequences with IMGT/GENE-DB human TR gene sequences. In a later analysis, CDR3 sequences and most-parsimonious VDJ recombination scenarios were assigned using the TCRdist pipeline. In a later analysis, every TCR beta chain was defined by the combination of its CDR3 amino acid sequence and its V-gene family, and reads without a unique V-gene family were dropped. To address suspected cross-contamination and a sequencing artifact, a later analysis removed 450 to 700 highly shared, low-generation-probability nucleotide sequences. For each public chain, a later analysis derived a clonal expansion index from normalized ranks of inferred template counts within each repertoire. In a later analysis, generation probabilities were computed with a VDJ recombination model fitted to out-of-frame rearrangements, and the resulting probabilities were checked against IGoR. In a later analysis, TCR-TCR, TCR-HLA and TCR-CMV co-occurrence was scored with hypergeometric tests, and a repertoire-size bias correction was applied to TCR pairs. To estimate false discovery rates, a later analysis permuted the HLA or CMV assignments 20 times. In a later analysis, co-occurring TCRs were grouped using DBSCAN, and TCRdist sequence similarity was added for clustering within HLA-allele-positive subsets. Repertoires with fewer than 30,000 or more than 120,000 public chains, plus five repertoires with anomalous nucleotide sharing, were excluded from co-occurrence clustering. TCRdb obtained this table from immuneACCESS and retained in-frame rearrangements with V and J assigned. These tables miss some clones; where compared with another copy, unresolved V genes account for less than half of the shortfall, and the remainder is unexplained. Clone size and the V and J calls come from that table; the DNA yielded D and trimming. Present in this sample are 90,000 to 120,000 clones, 65% to 80% of which were seen just once. The ten most abundant clones make up over 4% of the sample.

This receptor was identified in a female donor in good health and CMV-seropositive. Sequencing used PBMCs. The sequence links TRBV28 to TRBJ2-1, with TRBD2 matching 7 junction bases. CDR3 region: CASSSYGRSSYNEQFF. The nucleotides read TGTGCCAGCAGTTCCTACGGGAGGAGCTCCTACAATGAGCAGTTCTTC.